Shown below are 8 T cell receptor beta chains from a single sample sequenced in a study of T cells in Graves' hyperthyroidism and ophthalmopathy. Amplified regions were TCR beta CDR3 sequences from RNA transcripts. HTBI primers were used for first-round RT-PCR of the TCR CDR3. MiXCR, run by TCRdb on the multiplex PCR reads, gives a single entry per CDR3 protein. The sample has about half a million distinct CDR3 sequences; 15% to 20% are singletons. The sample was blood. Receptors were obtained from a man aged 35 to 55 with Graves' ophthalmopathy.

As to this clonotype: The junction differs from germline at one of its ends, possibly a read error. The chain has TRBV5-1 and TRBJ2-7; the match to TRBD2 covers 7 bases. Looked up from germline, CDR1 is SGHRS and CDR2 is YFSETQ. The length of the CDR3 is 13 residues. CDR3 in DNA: TGCGCCAGCAGCCGGGACTACTCCTACAAGCAGTACTTC. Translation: CASSRDYSYKQYF.

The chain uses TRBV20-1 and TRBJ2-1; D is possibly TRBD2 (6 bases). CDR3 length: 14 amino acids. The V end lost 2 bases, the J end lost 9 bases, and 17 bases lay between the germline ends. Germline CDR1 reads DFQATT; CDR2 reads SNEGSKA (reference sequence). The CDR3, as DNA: TGCAGTGCTAGACCCAGTACTAGCAACGTTGAGCAGTTCTTC. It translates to CSARPSTSNVEQFF.

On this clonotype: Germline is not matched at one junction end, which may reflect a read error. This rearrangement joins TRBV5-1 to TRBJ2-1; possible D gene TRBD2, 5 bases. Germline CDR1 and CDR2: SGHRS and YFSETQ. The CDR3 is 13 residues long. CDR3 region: CAGSLVPGNEQFF. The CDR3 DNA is TGCGCCGGCAGCTTGGTTCCGGGGAATGAGCAGTTCTTC. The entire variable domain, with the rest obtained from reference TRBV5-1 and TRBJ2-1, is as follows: KAGVTQTPRYLIKTRGQQVTLSCSPISGHRSVSWYQQTPGQGLQFLFEYFSETQRNKGNFPGRFSGRQFSNSRSEMNVSTLELGDSALYLCAGSLVPGNEQFFGPGTRLTVL.

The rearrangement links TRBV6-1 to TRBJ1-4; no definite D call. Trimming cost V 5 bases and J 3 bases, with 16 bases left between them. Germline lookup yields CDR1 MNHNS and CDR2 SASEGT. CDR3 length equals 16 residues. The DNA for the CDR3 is TGTGCCAGCAGTTACGGGGTGGTTGAGGCTAATGAAAAACTGTTTTTT. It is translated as CASSYGVVEANEKLFF.

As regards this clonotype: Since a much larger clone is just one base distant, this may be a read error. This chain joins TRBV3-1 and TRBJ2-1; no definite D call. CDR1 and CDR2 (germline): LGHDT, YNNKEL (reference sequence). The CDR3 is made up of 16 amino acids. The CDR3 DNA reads TGTGCCAGCGGCCAGGTCCTTCCAAGCTCCTACAATGAGCAGTTCTTC. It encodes CASGQVLPSSYNEQFF.

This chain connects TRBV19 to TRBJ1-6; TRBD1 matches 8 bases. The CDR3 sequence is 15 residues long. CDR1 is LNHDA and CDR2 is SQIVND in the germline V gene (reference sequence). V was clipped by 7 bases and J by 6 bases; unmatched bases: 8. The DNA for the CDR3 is TGTGCCAGTAAAACAGGACAGGGCCTTAATTCACCCCTCCACTTT. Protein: CASKTGQGLNSPLHF.

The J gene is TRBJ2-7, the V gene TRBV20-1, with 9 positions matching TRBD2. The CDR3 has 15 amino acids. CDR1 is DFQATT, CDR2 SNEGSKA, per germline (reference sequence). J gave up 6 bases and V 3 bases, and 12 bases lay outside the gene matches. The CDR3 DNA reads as TGCAGTGCTAGGACCCCGGGCGGGGGGGCTCGCGAGCAGTACTTC. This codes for CSARTPGGGAREQYF.

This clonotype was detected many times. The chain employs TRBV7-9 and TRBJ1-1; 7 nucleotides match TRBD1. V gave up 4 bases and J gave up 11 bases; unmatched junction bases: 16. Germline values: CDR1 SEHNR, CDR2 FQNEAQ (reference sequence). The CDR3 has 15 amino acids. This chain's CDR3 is CASSSGQLSQNRAFF. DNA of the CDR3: TGTGCCAGCAGCTCGGGACAGTTGTCCCAGAACCGGGCTTTCTTT.